A single sample is the source of the 7 T cell receptor beta chains below, sequenced in a study of cytotoxic CD8 clonotypes in ibrutinib-treated CLL. Produced via immunoSEQ multiplex PCR; TCRdb's table is partial and in-frame only. The sample has several thousand clones, about 70% seen once. The sample in question was PBMCs, obtained before ibrutinib treatment. These receptors all stem from a human donor with chronic lymphocytic leukemia.

The chain uses TRBV19 and TRBJ1-2; no clear D. CDR1 LNHDA and CDR2 SQIVND come from the germline V gene (reference sequence). The CDR3 length is 16 residues. The V end lost 3 bases, the J end lost 0 bases, and 14 bases lay between the germline ends. The CDR3 protein is CASSMGRGFTNYGYTF. The CDR3 nucleotides read TGTGCCAGTAGTATGGGTCGCGGTTTCACTAACTATGGCTACACCTTC.

The chain joins TRBV14 to TRBJ2-1; D unclear. Germline V gives CDR1 SGHDN, CDR2 FVKESK. V was pared by 3 bases and J by 7 bases, with 7 bases between. CDR3 length equals 12 residues. This chain's CDR3 is CASSHSINEQFF. Here the CDR3 DNA reads TGTGCCAGCAGCCACTCTATAAATGAGCAGTTCTTC.

The V call is TRBV6-5, the J call TRBJ2-7; 9 bases are shared with TRBD2. The germline V gene has CDR1 MNHEY and CDR2 SVGAGI. With 2 bases clipped from V and 4 bases from J, the junction kept 3 bases outside the gene matches. This CDR3 is 14 amino acids long. Here the CDR3 reads CASSYGGRAYEQYF. The CDR3 region has the DNA TGTGCCAGCAGTTACGGCGGGAGGGCATACGAGCAGTACTTC.

The chain employs TRBV19 and TRBJ1-2; D unresolved. Per the germline V gene, CDR1 is LNHDA and CDR2 is SQIVND (reference sequence). This CDR3 region has 16 residues. The V and J ends lost 4 bases and 5 bases respectively, with 20 bases between them. The CDR3: CASSSGVIQRFYGYTF. CDR3 DNA sequence: TGTGCCAGTAGTAGTGGTGTGATACAGAGATTTTATGGCTACACCTTC.

The V gene is TRBV6-1, the J gene TRBJ2-3; D remains ambiguous. The germline gives CDR1 MNHNS, CDR2 SASEGT. V dropped 6 bases and J dropped 5 bases, with 12 bases sitting between them. The CDR3 has 13 amino acids. The CDR3 region is CASRANSVDTQYF. CDR3 DNA sequence: TGTGCCAGCAGAGCTAACAGCGTAGATACGCAGTATTTT.

V gene TRBV9 combines with J gene TRBJ2-1; D may be TRBD1 (5 bases). Germline V gene data show CDR1 as SGDLS and CDR2 as YYNGEE. Trimming stripped 4 bases from V and 4 bases from J, with 9 bases between. The CDR3 has 13 residues. CDR3 in DNA: TGTGCCAGCAGCTCAGACAGTTACAATGAGCAGTTCTTC. It specifies CASSSDSYNEQFF.

This clone was seen a few times. V is TRBV11-3 and J is TRBJ1-2; possible D gene TRBD1, 6 bases. V gave up 6 bases and J gave up 4 bases, with 15 bases separating them. Looked up from germline, CDR1 is SGHNT and CDR2 is YENEEA. This CDR3 is built from 14 residues. The CDR3 here is CASSTGTPSYGYTF. CDR3 coding DNA: TGTGCCAGCAGTACCGGGACACCCTCCTATGGCTACACCTTC.